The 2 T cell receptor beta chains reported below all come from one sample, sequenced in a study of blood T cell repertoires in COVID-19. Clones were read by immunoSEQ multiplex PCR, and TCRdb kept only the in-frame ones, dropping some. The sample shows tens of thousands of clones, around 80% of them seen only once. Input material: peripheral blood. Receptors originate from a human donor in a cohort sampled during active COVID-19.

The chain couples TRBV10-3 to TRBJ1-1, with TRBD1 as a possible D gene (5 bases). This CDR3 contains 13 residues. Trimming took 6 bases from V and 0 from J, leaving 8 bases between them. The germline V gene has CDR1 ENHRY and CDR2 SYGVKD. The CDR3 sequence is CAIRWGMNTEAFF. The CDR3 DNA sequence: TGTGCCATCAGATGGGGCATGAACACTGAAGCTTTCTTT.

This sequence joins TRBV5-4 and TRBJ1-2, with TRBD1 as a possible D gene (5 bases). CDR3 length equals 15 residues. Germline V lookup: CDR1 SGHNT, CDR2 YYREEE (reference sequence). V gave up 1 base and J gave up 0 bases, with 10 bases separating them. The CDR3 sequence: CASSLRGTSNYGYTF. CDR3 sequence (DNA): TGTGCCAGCAGCTTGCGGGGGACCTCTAACTATGGCTACACCTTC.